Here is one TCR beta chain with its context. Looked up from germline, CDR1 is LNHDA and CDR2 is SQIVND (reference sequence). V gave up 6 bases and J gave up 4 bases, with 18 bases separating them. The CDR3 consists of 16 residues. Amplification of TCR beta CDR3 regions used RNA as the template. The TCR CDR3 first-round RT-PCR relied on the HTBI primer set. A single record per CDR3 protein comes from TCRdb applying MiXCR to the multiplex PCR reads. The data show about 770,000 distinct CDR3 sequences, around 20% seen once. These data originate in a study of T cells in Graves' hyperthyroidism and ophthalmopathy.

Input material: blood. The receptor comes from a woman in her 50s with Graves' hyperthyroidism that later progressed to Graves' ophthalmopathy. V and J are TRBV19 and TRBJ2-2; either TRBD1 or TRBD2 may supply D (6 bases each). CDR3 in DNA: TGTGCCAGTAGGGAGGGGCAGGGGTCCGTCACCGGGGAGCTGTTTTTT. Translated: CASREGQGSVTGELFF.